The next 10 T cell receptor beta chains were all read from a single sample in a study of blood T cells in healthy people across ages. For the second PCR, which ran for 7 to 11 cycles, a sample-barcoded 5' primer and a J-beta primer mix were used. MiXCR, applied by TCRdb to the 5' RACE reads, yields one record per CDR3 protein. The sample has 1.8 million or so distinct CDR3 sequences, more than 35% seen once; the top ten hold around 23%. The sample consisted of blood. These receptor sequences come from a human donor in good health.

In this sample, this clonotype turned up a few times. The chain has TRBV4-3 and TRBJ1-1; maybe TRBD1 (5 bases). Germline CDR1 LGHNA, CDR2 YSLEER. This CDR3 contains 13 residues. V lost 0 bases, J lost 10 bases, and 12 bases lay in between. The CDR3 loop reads CASSQDQGVGAFF. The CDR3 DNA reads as TGCGCCAGCAGCCAAGATCAGGGTGTCGGAGCTTTCTTT.

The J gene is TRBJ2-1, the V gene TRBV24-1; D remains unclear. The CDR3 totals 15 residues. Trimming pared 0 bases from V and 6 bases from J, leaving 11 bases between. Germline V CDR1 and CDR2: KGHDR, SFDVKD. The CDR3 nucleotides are TGTGCCACCAGTGATTTGGATGGGGTGGGCAATGAGCAGTTCTTC. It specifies CATSDLDGVGNEQFF.

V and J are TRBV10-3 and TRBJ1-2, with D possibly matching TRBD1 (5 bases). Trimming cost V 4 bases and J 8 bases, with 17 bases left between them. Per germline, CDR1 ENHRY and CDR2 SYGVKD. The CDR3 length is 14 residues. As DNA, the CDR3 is TGTGCCATCAGTGTTGAGCGGGACCTTGGGGGCTACACCTTC. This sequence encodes CAISVERDLGGYTF.

CDR3 in amino acids: CASSQAGQQVDTEAFF. CDR3 bases: TGCGCCAGCAGCCAAGCGGGGCAGCAAGTGGACACTGAAGCTTTCTTT. V and J are TRBV4-3 and TRBJ1-1, with D possibly TRBD1 on 5 matching bases. CDR1 is LGHNA, CDR2 YSLEER, per germline. Trimming took 1 base from V and 3 from J, leaving 15 bases between them. This CDR3 contains 16 residues.

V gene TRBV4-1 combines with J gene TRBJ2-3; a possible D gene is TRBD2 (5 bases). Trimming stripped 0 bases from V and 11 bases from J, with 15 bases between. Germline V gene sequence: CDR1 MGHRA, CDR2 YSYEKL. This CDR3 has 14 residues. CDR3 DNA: TGCGCCAGCAGCCAAGAGAGGGCCCGGGGTATGCAGTATTTT. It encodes CASSQERARGMQYF.

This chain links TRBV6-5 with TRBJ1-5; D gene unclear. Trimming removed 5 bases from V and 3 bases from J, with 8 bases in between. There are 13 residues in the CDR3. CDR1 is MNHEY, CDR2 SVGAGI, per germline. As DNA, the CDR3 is TGTGCCAGCAGTCCCCATGTCAATCAGCCCCAGCATTTT. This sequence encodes CASSPHVNQPQHF.

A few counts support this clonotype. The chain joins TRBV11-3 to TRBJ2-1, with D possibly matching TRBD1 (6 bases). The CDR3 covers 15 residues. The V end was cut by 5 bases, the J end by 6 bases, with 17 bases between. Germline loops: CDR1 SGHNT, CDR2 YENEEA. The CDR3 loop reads CASSPGHFRGNEQFF. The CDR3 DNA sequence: TGTGCCAGCAGCCCGGGACACTTTAGAGGCAATGAGCAGTTCTTC.

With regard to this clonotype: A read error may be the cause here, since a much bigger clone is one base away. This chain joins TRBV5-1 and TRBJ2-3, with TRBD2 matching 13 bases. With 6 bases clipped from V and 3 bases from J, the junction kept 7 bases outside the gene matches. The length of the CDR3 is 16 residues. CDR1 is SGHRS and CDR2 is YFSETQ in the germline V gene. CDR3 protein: CASKTSGGPSTDTQYF. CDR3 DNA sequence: TGCGCCAGCAAGACTAGCGGGGGGCCTTCAACAGATACGCAGTATTTT.

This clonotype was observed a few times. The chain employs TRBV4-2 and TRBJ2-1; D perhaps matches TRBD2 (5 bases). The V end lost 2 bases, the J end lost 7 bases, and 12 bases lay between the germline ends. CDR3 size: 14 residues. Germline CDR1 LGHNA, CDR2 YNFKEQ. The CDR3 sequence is CASSQRLRGNEQFF. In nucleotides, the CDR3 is TGTGCCAGCAGCCAACGTCTAAGAGGGAATGAGCAGTTCTTC.

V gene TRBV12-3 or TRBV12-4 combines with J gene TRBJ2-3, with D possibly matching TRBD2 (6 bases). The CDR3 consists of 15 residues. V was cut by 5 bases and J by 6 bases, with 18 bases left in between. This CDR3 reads CASSPSVHNTDTQYF. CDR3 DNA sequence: TGTGCCAGCAGTCCTAGCGTACACAATACCGATACGCAGTATTTT.